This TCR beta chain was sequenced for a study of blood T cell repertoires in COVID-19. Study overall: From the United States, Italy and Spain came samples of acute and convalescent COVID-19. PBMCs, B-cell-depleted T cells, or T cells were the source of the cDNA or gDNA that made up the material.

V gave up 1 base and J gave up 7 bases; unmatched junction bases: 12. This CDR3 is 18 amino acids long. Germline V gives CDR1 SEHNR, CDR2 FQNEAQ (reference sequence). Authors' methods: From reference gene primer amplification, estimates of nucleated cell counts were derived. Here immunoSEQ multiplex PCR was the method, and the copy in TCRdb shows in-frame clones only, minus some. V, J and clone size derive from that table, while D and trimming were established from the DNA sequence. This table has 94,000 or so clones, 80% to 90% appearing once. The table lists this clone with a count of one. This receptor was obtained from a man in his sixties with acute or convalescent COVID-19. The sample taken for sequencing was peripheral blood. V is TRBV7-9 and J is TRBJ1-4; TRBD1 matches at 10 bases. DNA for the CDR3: TGTGCCAGCAGCTTAGGGGACAGGGGATTCTACGGAGGTGAAAAACTGTTTTTT. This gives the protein CASSLGDRGFYGGEKLFF.